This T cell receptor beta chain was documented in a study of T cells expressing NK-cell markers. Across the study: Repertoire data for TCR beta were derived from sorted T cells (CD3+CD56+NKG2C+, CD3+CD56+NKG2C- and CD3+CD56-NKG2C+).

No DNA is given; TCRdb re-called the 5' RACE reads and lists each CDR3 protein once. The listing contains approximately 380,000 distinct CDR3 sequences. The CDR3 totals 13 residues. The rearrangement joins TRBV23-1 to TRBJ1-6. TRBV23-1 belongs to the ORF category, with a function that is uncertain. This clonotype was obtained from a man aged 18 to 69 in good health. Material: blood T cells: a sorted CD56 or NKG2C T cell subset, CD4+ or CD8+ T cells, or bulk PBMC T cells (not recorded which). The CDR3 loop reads CASSQKNIVPLHF.